This T cell receptor beta chain derives from a study of OX40 agonist ivuxolimab in advanced cancers. Study-wide context: Patients were treated with intravenous ivuxolimab, dosed at 0.01 to 10 mg/kg and infused every 2 weeks. Enrolled patients in dose escalation had cancers that were hepatocellular carcinoma, melanoma, renal cell or head and neck cancer. Among those enrolled, mean age was 60 years (range roughly 20 to 85) and 82.7% were male.

The V gene lost 0 bases and the J gene lost 4 bases, with 7 bases spanning the gap. CDR3 length: 14 amino acids. In germline, CDR1 is GTSNPN, CDR2 SVGIG (reference sequence). TCRdb keeps only in-frame clones here, not all; method: immunoSEQ multiplex PCR. The sample holds 11,000 to 15,000 clones; around nine tenths are singletons and the top ten take over 6.5%. The sample in question was CD4+ or CD8+ T cells sorted from blood, obtained in a trial of the OX40 agonist ivuxolimab. The clonotype originates from an adult with an advanced solid tumor such as melanoma, head and neck, liver or kidney cancer. The chain has TRBV30 and TRBJ1-6; D is undetermined. CDR3 DNA sequence: TGTGCCTGGAGTGTTCGGATTTATAATTCACCCCTCCACTTT. It is translated as CAWSVRIYNSPLHF. The complete variable domain, with remaining parts taken from reference TRBV30 and TRBJ1-6, reads SQTIHQWPATLVQPVGSPLSLECTVEGTSNPNLYWYRQAAGRGLQLLFYSVGIGQISSEVPQNLSASRPQDRQFILSSKKLLLSDSGFYLCAWSVRIYNSPLHFGNGTRLTVT.